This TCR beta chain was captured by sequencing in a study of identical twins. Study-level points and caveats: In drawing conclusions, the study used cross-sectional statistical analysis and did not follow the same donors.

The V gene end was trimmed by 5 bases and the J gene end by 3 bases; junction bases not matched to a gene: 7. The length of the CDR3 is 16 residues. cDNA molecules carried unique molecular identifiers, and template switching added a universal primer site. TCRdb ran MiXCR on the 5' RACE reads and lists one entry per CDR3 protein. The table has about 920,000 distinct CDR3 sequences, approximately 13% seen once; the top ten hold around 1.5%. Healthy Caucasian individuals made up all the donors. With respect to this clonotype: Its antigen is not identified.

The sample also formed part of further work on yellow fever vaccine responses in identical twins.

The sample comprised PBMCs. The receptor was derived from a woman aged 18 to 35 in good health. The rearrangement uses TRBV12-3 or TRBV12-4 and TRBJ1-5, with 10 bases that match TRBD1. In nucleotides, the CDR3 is TGTGCCAGCAGTCGAACGGACAGGGGGAACAATCAGCCCCAGCATTTT. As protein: CASSRTDRGNNQPQHF.